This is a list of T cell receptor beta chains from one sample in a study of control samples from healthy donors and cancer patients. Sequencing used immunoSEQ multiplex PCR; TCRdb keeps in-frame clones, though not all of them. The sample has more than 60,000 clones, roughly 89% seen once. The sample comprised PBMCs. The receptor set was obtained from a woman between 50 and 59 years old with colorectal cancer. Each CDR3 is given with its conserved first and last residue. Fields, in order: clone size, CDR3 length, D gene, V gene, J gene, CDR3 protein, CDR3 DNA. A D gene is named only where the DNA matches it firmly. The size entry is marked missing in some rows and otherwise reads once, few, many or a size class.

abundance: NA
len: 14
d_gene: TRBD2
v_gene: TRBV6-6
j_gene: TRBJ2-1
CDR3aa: CASSHGLAYNEQFF
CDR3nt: TGTGCCAGCAGTCATGGACTAGCGTACAATGAGCAGTTCTTC

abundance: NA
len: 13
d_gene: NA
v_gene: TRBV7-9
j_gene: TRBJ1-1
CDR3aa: CASSLAENTEAFF
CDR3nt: TGTGCCAGCAGCTTGGCCGAGAACACTGAAGCTTTCTTT

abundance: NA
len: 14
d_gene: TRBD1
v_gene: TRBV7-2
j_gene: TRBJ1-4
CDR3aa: CASSPGQGNEKLFF
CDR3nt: TGTGCCAGCAGCCCGGGACAGGGGAATGAAAAACTGTTTTTT

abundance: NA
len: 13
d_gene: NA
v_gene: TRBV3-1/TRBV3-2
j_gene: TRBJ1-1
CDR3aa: CASSQAGYTEAFF
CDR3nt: TGTGCCAGCAGCCAAGCGGGTTACACTGAAGCTTTCTTT

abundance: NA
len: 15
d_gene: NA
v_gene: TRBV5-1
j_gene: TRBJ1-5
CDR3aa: CASSFLGGSNQPQHF
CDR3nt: TGCGCCAGCAGCTTCTTGGGGGGCTCTAATCAGCCCCAGCATTTT

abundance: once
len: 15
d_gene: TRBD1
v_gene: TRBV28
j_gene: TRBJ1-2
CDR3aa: CASSPGGTGGYGYTF
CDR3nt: TGTGCCAGCAGCCCGGGTGGGACAGGGGGCTATGGCTACACCTTC

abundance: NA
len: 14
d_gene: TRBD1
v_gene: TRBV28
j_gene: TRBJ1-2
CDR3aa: CASSSPRGLRGYTF
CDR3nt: TGTGCCAGCAGTTCCCCCAGGGGGCTAAGGGGCTACACCTTC

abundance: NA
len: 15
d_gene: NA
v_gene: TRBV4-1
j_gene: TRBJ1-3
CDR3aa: CASSHYRGPGNTIYF
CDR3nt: TGCGCCAGCAGCCACTATCGGGGGCCTGGAAACACCATATATTTT

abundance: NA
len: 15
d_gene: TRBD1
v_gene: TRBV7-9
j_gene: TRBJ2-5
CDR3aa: CASSKFLGGEETQYF
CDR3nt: TGTGCCAGCAGCAAGTTTTTAGGGGGCGAAGAGACCCAGTACTTC

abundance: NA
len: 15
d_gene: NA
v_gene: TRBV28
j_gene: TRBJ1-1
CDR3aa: CASLGQVVLNTEAFF
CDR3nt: TGTGCCAGCCTAGGACAAGTGGTTCTGAACACTGAAGCTTTCTTT

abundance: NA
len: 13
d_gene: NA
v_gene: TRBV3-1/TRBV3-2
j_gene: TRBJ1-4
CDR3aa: CASSLRAREKLFF
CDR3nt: TGTGCCAGCAGCCTGAGAGCGCGTGAAAAACTGTTTTTT

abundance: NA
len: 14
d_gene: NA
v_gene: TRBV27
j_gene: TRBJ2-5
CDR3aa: CASSLGGALETQYF
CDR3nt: TGTGCCAGCAGTTTAGGAGGGGCCCTAGAGACCCAGTACTTC

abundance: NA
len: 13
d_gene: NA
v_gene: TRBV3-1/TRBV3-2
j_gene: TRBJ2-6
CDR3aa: CASSQGGANVLTF
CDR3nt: TGTGCCAGCAGCCAGGGAGGGGCCAACGTCCTGACTTTC

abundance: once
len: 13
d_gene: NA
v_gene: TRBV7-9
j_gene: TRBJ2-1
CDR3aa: CASSLAAGMGKFF
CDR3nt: TGTGCCAGCAGCTTAGCGGCAGGGATGGGAAAGTTCTTC

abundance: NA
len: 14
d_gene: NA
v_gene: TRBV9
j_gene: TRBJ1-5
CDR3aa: CASALGDQDQPQHF
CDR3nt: TGTGCCAGCGCTCTCGGAGACCAAGATCAGCCCCAGCATTTT

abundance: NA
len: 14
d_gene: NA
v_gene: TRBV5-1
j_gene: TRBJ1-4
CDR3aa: CASSPDTGEEKLFF
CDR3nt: TGCGCCAGCAGCCCCGACACCGGAGAGGAAAAACTGTTTTTT

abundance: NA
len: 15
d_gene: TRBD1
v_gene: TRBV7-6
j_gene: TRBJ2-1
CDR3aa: CASSLMNRGTNEQFF
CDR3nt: TGTGCCAGCAGCTTAATGAACAGGGGGACGAATGAGCAGTTCTTC

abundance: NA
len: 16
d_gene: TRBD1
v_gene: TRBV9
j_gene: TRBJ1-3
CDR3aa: CASSVGQGVTGNTIYF
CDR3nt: TGTGCCAGCAGCGTAGGACAGGGGGTTACTGGAAACACCATATATTTT

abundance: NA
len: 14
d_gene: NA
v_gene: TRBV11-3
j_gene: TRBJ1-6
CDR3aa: CASSLGGIQSPLHF
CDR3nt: TGTGCCAGCAGCTTGGGAGGGATACAGTCACCCCTCCACTTT

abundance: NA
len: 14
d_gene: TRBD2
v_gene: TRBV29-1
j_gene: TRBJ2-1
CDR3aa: CSVVPGGASNEQFF
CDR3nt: TGCAGCGTTGTACCCGGGGGGGCCTCCAATGAGCAGTTCTTC

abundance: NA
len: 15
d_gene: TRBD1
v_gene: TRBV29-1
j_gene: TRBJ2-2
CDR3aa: CSVEDLAGGTGELFF
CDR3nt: TGCAGCGTTGAAGATCTTGCAGGGGGCACCGGGGAGCTGTTTTTT

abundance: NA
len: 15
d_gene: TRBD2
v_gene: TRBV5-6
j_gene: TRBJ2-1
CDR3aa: CASSFRTSGVGEQFF
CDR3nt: TGTGCCAGCAGCTTTCGGACTAGCGGGGTGGGTGAGCAGTTCTTC

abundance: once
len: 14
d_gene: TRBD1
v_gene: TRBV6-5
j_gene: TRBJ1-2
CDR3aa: CASSLPQGAGGYTF
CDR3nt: TGTGCCAGCAGTCTCCCACAGGGGGCCGGTGGCTACACCTTC

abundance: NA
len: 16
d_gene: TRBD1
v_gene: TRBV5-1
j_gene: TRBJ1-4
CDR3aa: CASSSIPGQGGEKLFF
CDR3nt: TGCGCCAGCAGCTCAATCCCGGGACAGGGAGGAGAAAAACTGTTTTTT

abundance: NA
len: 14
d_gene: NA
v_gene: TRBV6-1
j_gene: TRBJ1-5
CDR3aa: CASSERDNNQPQHF
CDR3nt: TGTGCCAGCAGTGAGAGGGATAACAATCAGCCCCAGCATTTT

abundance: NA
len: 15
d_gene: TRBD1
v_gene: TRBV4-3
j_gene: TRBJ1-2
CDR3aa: CASSPTPGQEYGYTF
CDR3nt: TGCGCCAGCAGCCCCACACCGGGACAGGAGTACGGCTACACCTTC

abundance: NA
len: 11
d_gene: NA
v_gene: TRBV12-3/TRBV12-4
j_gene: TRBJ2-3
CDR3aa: CASSLMGTQYF
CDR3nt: TGTGCCAGCAGTTTGATGGGTACGCAGTATTTT

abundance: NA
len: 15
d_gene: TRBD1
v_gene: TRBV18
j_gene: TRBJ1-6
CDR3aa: CASQDRVGDNSPLHF
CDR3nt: TGTGCCAGCCAAGACAGGGTGGGAGATAATTCACCCCTCCACTTT

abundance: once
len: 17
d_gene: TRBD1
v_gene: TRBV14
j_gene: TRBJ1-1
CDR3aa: CASSQFRQGRGMTEAFF
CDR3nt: TGTGCCAGCAGCCAATTCCGACAGGGGAGGGGGATGACTGAAGCTTTCTTT

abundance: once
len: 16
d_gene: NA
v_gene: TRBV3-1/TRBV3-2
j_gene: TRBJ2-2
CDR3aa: CASRQGRGANTGELFF
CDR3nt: TGTGCCAGCAGGCAAGGGAGGGGGGCGAACACCGGGGAGCTGTTTTTT

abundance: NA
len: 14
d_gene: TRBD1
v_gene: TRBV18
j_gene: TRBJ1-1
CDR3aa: CASSPIRTGGEAFF
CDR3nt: TGTGCCAGCTCACCTATCCGGACAGGGGGCGAAGCTTTCTTT

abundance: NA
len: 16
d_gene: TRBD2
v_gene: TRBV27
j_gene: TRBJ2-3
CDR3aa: CASSPTSAIYTDTQYF
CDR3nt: TGTGCCAGCAGTCCGACTAGCGCTATATACACAGATACGCAGTATTTT

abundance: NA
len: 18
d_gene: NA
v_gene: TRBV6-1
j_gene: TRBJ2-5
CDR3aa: CASSEKRGRSGHQETQYF
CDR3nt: TGTGCCAGCAGTGAAAAGAGGGGTCGGTCGGGACACCAAGAGACCCAGTACTTC

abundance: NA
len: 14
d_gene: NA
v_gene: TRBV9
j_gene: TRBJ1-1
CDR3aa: CASSVGSSSTEAFF
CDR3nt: TGTGCCAGCAGCGTAGGTTCTTCGTCTACTGAAGCTTTCTTT

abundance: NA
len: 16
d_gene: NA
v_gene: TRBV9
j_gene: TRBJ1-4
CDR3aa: CASSVGDSRPEGKLFF
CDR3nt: TGTGCCAGCAGCGTAGGGGACTCCCGGCCGGAGGGAAAACTGTTTTTT

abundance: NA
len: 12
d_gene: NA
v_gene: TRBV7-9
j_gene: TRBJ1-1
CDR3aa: CASSLVSTEAFF
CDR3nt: TGTGCCAGCAGCTTAGTGAGCACTGAAGCTTTCTTT

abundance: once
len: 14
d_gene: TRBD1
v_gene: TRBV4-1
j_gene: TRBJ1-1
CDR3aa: CASSLGQGNTEAFF
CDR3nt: TGCGCCAGCAGCCTAGGACAGGGGAACACTGAAGCTTTCTTT

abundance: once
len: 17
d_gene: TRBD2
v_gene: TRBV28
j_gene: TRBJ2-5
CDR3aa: CASSLGRAMGGEETQYF
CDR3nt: TGTGCCAGCAGTTTAGGGCGCGCCATGGGGGGGGAAGAGACCCAGTACTTC

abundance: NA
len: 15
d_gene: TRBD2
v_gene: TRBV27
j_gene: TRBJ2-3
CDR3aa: CASSFSGGAFYTQYF
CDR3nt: TGTGCCAGCAGTTTTAGCGGGGGGGCCTTTTATACGCAGTATTTT

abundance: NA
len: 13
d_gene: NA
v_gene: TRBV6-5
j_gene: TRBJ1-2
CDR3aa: CASSQDRTYGYTF
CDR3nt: TGTGCCAGCAGTCAGGACAGAACCTATGGCTACACCTTC

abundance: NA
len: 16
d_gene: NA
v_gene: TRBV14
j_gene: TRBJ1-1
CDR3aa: CASSQAHGRGSSEAFF
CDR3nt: TGTGCCAGCAGCCAAGCTCACGGCAGGGGAAGCTCCGAAGCTTTCTTT

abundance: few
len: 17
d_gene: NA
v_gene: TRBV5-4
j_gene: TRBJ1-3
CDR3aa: CASSLALGPITGNTIYF
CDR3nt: TGTGCCAGCAGCTTGGCCCTCGGGCCGATCACTGGAAACACCATATATTTT

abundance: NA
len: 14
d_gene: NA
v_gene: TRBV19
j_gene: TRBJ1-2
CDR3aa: CASSGAGNNYGYTF
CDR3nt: TGTGCCAGTAGTGGGGCAGGGAATAACTATGGCTACACCTTC

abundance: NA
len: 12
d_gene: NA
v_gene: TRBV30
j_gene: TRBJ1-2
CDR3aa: CAWGRGAYGYTF
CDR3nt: TGTGCCTGGGGTCGGGGGGCTTATGGCTACACCTTC

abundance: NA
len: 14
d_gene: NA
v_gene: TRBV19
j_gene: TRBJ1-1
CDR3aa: CASSRTTAYTEAFF
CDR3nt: TGTGCCAGTAGTAGGACGACTGCGTACACTGAAGCTTTCTTT

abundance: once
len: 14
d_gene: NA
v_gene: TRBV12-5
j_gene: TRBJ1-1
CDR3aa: CASGWGLGDTEAFF
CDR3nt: TGTGCCAGTGGCTGGGGGCTGGGGGACACTGAAGCTTTCTTT

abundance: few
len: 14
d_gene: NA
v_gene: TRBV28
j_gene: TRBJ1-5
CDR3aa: CASIQGGANQPQHF
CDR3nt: TGTGCCAGCATCCAGGGAGGAGCTAATCAGCCCCAGCATTTT

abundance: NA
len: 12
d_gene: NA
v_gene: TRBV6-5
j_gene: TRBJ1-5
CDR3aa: CATRGRGQPQHF
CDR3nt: TGTGCCACCCGGGGCAGGGGCCAGCCCCAGCATTTT

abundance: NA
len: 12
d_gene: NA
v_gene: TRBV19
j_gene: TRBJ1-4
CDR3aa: CASSIVGEKLFF
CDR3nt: TGTGCCAGTAGTATAGTCGGTGAAAAACTGTTTTTT